The sequence of this T cell receptor (beta chain) was determined in a study of OX40 agonist ivuxolimab in advanced cancers. Study outcomes and limitations: More expanded clones were found, on average, in CD8+ than in CD4+ T cells. With doses of 0.1 to 3.0 mg/kg, CD4+ and CD8+ blood T cells had undergone clonal expansion by week 6.

Per germline, CDR1 MNHEY and CDR2 SMNVEV (reference sequence). This CDR3 has 15 residues. The V and J ends lost 8 bases and 7 bases respectively, with 18 bases between them. The table came from immunoSEQ multiplex PCR; TCRdb's copy has only in-frame clones and leaves some out. The sample records about 18,000 clones, around 78% being singletons. In regard to this clone: Its antigen remains unknown.

The TCR comes from an adult with an advanced solid tumor such as melanoma, head and neck, liver or kidney cancer. The rearrangement joins TRBV27 to TRBJ1-6; no firm D call. The material was CD4+ or CD8+ T cells sorted from blood, obtained in a trial of the OX40 agonist ivuxolimab. The CDR3 is CASRGGEVWNSPLHF. As DNA, the CDR3 is TGTGCCAGCCGGGGTGGGGAGGTTTGGAATTCACCCCTCCACTTT.